This T cell receptor beta chain comes out of a study of blood T cell repertoires in COVID-19. Study-wide background: Acute and convalescent COVID-19 samples came from the United States, Italy and Spain.

In the source study's methods: Amplification from reference gene primers served as the basis for estimated nucleated cell counts. Only in-frame clones appear in the TCRdb table, and some are missing; sequencing was by immunoSEQ multiplex PCR. Clone size and the V and J calls come from that table; the DNA yielded D and trimming. The table has 300,000 to 400,000 clones, around 86% seen once. Enrolled through a virtual design, the participants were between about 18 and 100 years of age and came from some 26 US areas. The germline V gene encodes CDR1 LNHDA and CDR2 SQIVND (reference sequence). The CDR3 loop spans 15 amino acids. Trimming cost V 5 bases and J 6 bases; bases outside gene matches: 9.

This chain uses TRBV19 with TRBJ1-1; 10 nucleotides align to TRBD1. This clonotype was sampled from a woman between 40 and 50 years old with acute COVID-19. Sample: PBMCs or T cells enriched from blood (not recorded which). The CDR3, as DNA: TGTGCCAGTAGTCCTAGATGGGGACAGGGGTCTGAAGCTTTCTTT. It encodes CASSPRWGQGSEAFF. Full variable domain (outside the CDR3, taken from reference TRBV19 and TRBJ1-1): DGGITQSPKYLFRKEGQNVTLSCEQNLNHDAMYWYRQDPGQGLRLIYYSQIVNDFQKGDIAEGYSVSREKKESFPLTVTSAQKNPTAFYLCASSPRWGQGSEAFFGQGTRLTVV.